Shown below are 18 T cell receptor beta chains from a single sample sequenced in a study of read filtering for tumor transcriptome and immune sequencing. The library was built from about 0.4 ug RNA with molecular barcoded adaptors for alpha/delta and beta/gamma chains. TCRdb re-called the reads through MiXCR, storing one row per CDR3 protein. The table has about 48,000 distinct CDR3 sequences, roughly a fifth seen once. The specimen sequenced was a population of CD138-negative cells sorted from bone marrow. These receptors originate from a donor over 35 with multiple myeloma.

This clonotype is labeled as medium-sized. J is TRBJ1-1 and V is TRBV29-1, with D maybe TRBD1 (5 bases). The V end was cut by 6 bases, the J end by 1 base, with 18 bases between. Per the germline V gene, CDR1 is SQVTM and CDR2 is ANQGSEA. The CDR3 extends over 15 amino acids. CDR3 in amino acids: CSVSLGGSGNTEAFF. The CDR3 nucleotides are TGCAGCGTCTCCCTCGGGGGGAGTGGGAACACTGAAGCTTTCTTT. Based on the CDR3 plus reference TRBV29-1 and TRBJ1-1, the full variable domain is SAVISQKPSRDICQRGTSLTIQCQVDSQVTMMFWYRQQPGQSLTLIATANQGSEATYESGFVIDKFPISRPNLTFSTLTVSNMSPEDSSIYLCSVSLGGSGNTEAFFGQGTRLTVV.

This clonotype was counted at least ten times. The CDR3 DNA is TGCAGTGCTAGACACCCTAGCACAGATACGCAGTATTTT. Protein sequence: CSARHPSTDTQYF. V usage is TRBV20-1 and J usage is TRBJ2-3; D call uncertain. Germline CDR1 is DFQATT and CDR2 is SNEGSKA (reference sequence). The CDR3 has 13 amino acids. V was trimmed by 2 bases and J by 0 bases, leaving 6 bases between them.

This clonotype was observed many times. This chain joins TRBV27 and TRBJ1-4; D call uncertain. The CDR3 runs 14 residues. CDR1 is MNHEY and CDR2 is SMNVEV in the germline V gene (reference sequence). Trimming removed 0 bases at V and 10 bases at J, with 12 bases between. In nucleotides, the CDR3 is TGTGCCAGCAGTTTATCTCGGGGTTACGCAAAACTGTTTTTT. Translating it yields CASSLSRGYAKLFF. The full variable domain, with the rest looked up from reference TRBV27 and TRBJ1-4, is EAQVTQNPRYLITVTGKKLTVTCSQNMNHEYMSWYRQDPGLGLRQIYYSMNVEVTDKGDVPEGYKVSRKEKRNFPLILESPSPNQTSLYFCASSLSRGYAKLFFGSGTQLSVL.

For this clonotype: Since a far larger clone is one base different, this is likely a read error. The DNA for the CDR3 is TGTGCCAGCAGCTTAGGCGGGAGCGTGAGCAATGAGCAGTTCTTC. It specifies CASSLGGSVSNEQFF. The rearrangement links TRBV7-9 to TRBJ2-1; 7 bases are a match to TRBD2. CDR1 SEHNR and CDR2 FQNEAQ come from the germline V gene (reference sequence). The V segment lost 1 base and the J segment 6 bases; nucleotides outside the gene matches: 6. There are 15 residues in the CDR3.

By sample fraction, this clonotype is medium-sized (0.01 to 0.1%). The chain couples TRBV29-1 to TRBJ2-1; 11 bases align to TRBD2. CDR1 and CDR2 (germline): SQVTM, ANQGSEA. V dropped 3 bases and J dropped 3; count of bases not matched to a gene: 7. The CDR3 consists of 16 residues. The CDR3: CSVDATLAGGYNEQFF. CDR3 DNA: TGCAGCGTTGACGCCACTCTAGCGGGAGGCTACAATGAGCAGTTCTTC.

This clonotype showed up many times. The rearrangement uses TRBV9 and TRBJ2-3; tentatively, D is TRBD2 (5 bases). Trimming took 4 bases from V and 0 from J, leaving 15 bases between them. Germline V gives CDR1 SGDLS, CDR2 YYNGEE. This CDR3 comprises 16 residues. Written as DNA, the CDR3 is TGTGCCAGCAGCCCACCGGGCGGGCTGAGCACAGATACGCAGTATTTT. Encoded protein: CASSPPGGLSTDTQYF.

The sample holds many counts of this clonotype. V and J are TRBV29-1 and TRBJ2-3; D might be TRBD1 (6 bases). V lost 6 bases and J 3 bases, leaving 13 bases between the germline ends. CDR1 and CDR2 (germline): SQVTM, ANQGSEA. The CDR3 spans 13 residues. CDR3 DNA: TGCAGCGTAACAGGGTTTGGTACAGATACGCAGTATTTT. It yields the protein CSVTGFGTDTQYF.

Notes on this clonotype: It is likely a read error, because the conserved phenylalanine at the end of the CDR3 is missing. The chain combines TRBV6-2 or TRBV6-3 with TRBJ2-1, with D hard to call. Germline V gives CDR1 MNHEY, CDR2 SVGEGT. The germline V and J ends were trimmed by 10 bases and 6 bases, with 10 bases remaining between them. The length of the CDR3 is 11 residues. As DNA, the CDR3 is TGTGCCACAACAGTTTTCAATGAGCAGTTCCTC. Its translation is CATTVFNEQFL.

Points on this clonotype: A read error may be the cause here, since a much bigger clone is one base away. The gene calls are TRBV6-1 and TRBJ1-5; D is unclear. Deletions cut 2 bases from V and 0 bases from J, with 2 bases between. CDR3 length: 13 amino acids. Germline CDR1 MNHNS, CDR2 SASEGT. Here the CDR3 reads CASSESSNQPQHF. The CDR3 nucleotides read TGTGCCAGCAGTGAAAGTAGCAATCAGCCCCAGCATTTT.

This clonotype was seen ten or more times. The J gene is TRBJ1-1, the V gene TRBV24-1; TRBD1 matches 7 bases. Trimming took 9 bases from V and 0 from J; bases not matched to a gene: 3. The CDR3 covers 13 residues. Per germline, CDR1 KGHDR and CDR2 SFDVKD. The CDR3 is CATRGQVNTEAFF. DNA of the CDR3: TGTGCCACCCGAGGACAGGTGAACACTGAAGCTTTCTTT.

This clonotype showed up many times. The chain joins TRBV7-2 to TRBJ2-1, with 10 bases matching TRBD1. This CDR3 is 14 amino acids long. The germline V gene has CDR1 SGHTA and CDR2 FQGNSA. Trimming took 4 bases from V and 8 from J; bases not matched to a gene: 5. Written as DNA, the CDR3 is TGTGCCAGCAGCTCGGGACAGGGGATAGATGAGCAGTTCTTC. Translating gives CASSSGQGIDEQFF.

This clonotype has a handful of counts. The chain carries TRBV6-6 and TRBJ1-1, with 7 bases fitting TRBD1. V dropped 7 bases and J dropped 6; count of bases not matched to a gene: 11. The CDR3 is 14 amino acids. Germline V gene data show CDR1 as MNHNY and CDR2 as SVGAGI (reference sequence). The CDR3 coding sequence is TGTGCCAGCACACAGGGGCCCGGAGTTTCTGAAGCTTTCTTT. Protein: CASTQGPGVSEAFF.

This clonotype was observed many times. The chain combines TRBV10-1 with TRBJ2-3; D remains ambiguous. CDR3 length: 13 residues. Germline CDR1 reads WNHNN; CDR2 reads SYGVQD (reference sequence). V lost 6 bases and J lost 9, with 16 bases in between. This chain's CDR3 is CASSQRSLGTQYF. CDR3 in DNA: TGCGCCAGCAGCCAAAGGAGCTTGGGCACGCAGTATTTT.

This clonotype was recorded at least ten times. The genes are TRBV7-2 and TRBJ2-1; 14 bases line up with TRBD2. Germline assignment: CDR1 SGHTA and CDR2 FQGNSA. There are 17 residues in the CDR3. Trimming took 10 bases from V and 10 from J; bases not matched to a gene: 18. Here the CDR3 DNA reads TGTGCCACCATAGGTGGACTAGCGGGAGGAAAAGGCGTAGAGCAGTTCTTC. Translated: CATIGGLAGGKGVEQFF.

The V gene is TRBV20-1, the J gene TRBJ1-1; D gene uncertain. The CDR3 spans 12 residues. Germline V gives CDR1 DFQATT, CDR2 SNEGSKA (reference sequence). V shed 3 bases and J shed 7 bases, with 12 bases lying between them. DNA for the CDR3: TGCAGTGCTAGTACACATGGGAATGAAGCTTTCTTT. As protein: CSASTHGNEAFF.

This clonotype was picked up many times. The chain carries TRBV5-4 and TRBJ2-1; 9 nucleotides align to TRBD2. The CDR3 has 17 amino acids. The germline V gene encodes CDR1 SGHNT and CDR2 YYREEE (reference sequence). The J segment lost 1 base and the V segment lost 6 bases, leaving 11 bases of the junction unmatched. Here the CDR3 DNA reads TGTGCCAGCACTCCCGCGGGGGGGGTGAAGTCCTACAATGAGCAGTTCTTC. It is translated as CASTPAGGVKSYNEQFF.

This clonotype was counted ten times or more. This chain connects TRBV29-1 to TRBJ2-1; no firm D call. Trimming took 1 base from V and 6 from J, leaving 7 bases between them. This CDR3 contains 12 residues. Germline CDR1 is SQVTM and CDR2 is ANQGSEA. CDR3 in amino acids: CSVEVGGNEQFF. CDR3 nucleotides: TGCAGCGTTGAAGTTGGCGGCAATGAGCAGTTCTTC.

Many counts were recorded for this clonotype. J is TRBJ2-5 and V is TRBV28; 8 nucleotides align to TRBD1. This CDR3 is 14 amino acids long. CDR1 and CDR2 (germline): MDHEN, SYDVKM. The V segment lost 6 bases and the J segment 5 bases; nucleotides outside the gene matches: 8. CDR3 in DNA: TGTGCCAGCAGAACAGGGGGTACTTTCGAGACCCAGTACTTC. Its translation: CASRTGGTFETQYF.